The source of this T cell receptor (beta chain) is a study of shared clonotypes between healthy human individuals. Naive CD8 cells were CD45RO-negative, positively selected for CCR7, excluding terminally differentiated effector memory CD45RA+ cells. Losses at the gene ends were 5 bases for V and 0 bases for J; bases not matched to a gene: 5. This CDR3 is built from 16 residues. CDR1 and CDR2 from the germline V gene are SGHTA and FQGNSA. Clones were sequenced by immunoSEQ multiplex PCR, and TCRdb holds only the in-frame ones, with some missing. The sample includes some 2 million clones, 85% to 95% of them seen just once.

The chain is built from TRBV7-2 and TRBJ1-2; TRBD1 agrees at 11 bases. The receptor was derived from a man in his late teens or twenties in good health. Material: naive CD8+ T cells sorted from blood. The CDR3 DNA follows: TGTGCCAGCAGCCCGGGGACAGGGGGGACTAACTATGGCTACACCTTC. It translates to CASSPGTGGTNYGYTF.